A selection of T cell receptor beta chains follows, all from one sample in a study of T cell changes during pregnancy in multiple sclerosis. The repertoire was sequenced with immunoSEQ multiplex PCR; TCRdb's copy has only in-frame clones and lacks some. The data show 55,000 to 85,000 clones, about 90% seen once. The sequences come from peripheral blood, collected after pregnancy. The receptors come from a female donor with multiple sclerosis, enrolled in a pregnancy study. Both conserved end residues are part of each CDR3. Fields, in order: V gene, D gene, clone size, J gene, CDR3 protein, CDR3 DNA. The D gene is left open where the match is weak. Clone size is not always given. Where it is, it says once, few, many or a class for expanded clones.

v_gene: TRBV19
d_gene: TRBD1
abundance: NA
j_gene: TRBJ2-5
CDR3aa: CASSTQGATQYF
CDR3nt: TGTGCCAGTAGTACCCAGGGGGCGACCCAGTACTTC

v_gene: TRBV7-9
d_gene: TRBD2
abundance: NA
j_gene: TRBJ2-1
CDR3aa: CASSPRATGGPYNEQFF
CDR3nt: TGTGCCAGCAGCCCGCGGGCTACGGGAGGCCCCTACAATGAGCAGTTCTTC

v_gene: TRBV11-2
d_gene: NA
abundance: NA
j_gene: TRBJ1-1
CDR3aa: CASSLVGDTEAFF
CDR3nt: TGTGCCAGCAGCTTAGTGGGCGACACTGAAGCTTTCTTT

v_gene: TRBV2
d_gene: TRBD2
abundance: NA
j_gene: TRBJ2-7
CDR3aa: CASSERLAGGYEQYF
CDR3nt: TGTGCCAGCAGTGAAAGACTAGCGGGAGGATACGAGCAGTACTTC

v_gene: TRBV11-2
d_gene: NA
abundance: once
j_gene: TRBJ2-7
CDR3aa: CASSRSYEQYF
CDR3nt: TGTGCCAGCAGCCGGTCCTACGAGCAGTACTTC

v_gene: TRBV18
d_gene: NA
abundance: NA
j_gene: TRBJ2-7
CDR3aa: CASSIAVMSYEQYF
CDR3nt: TGTGCCAGCTCAATAGCGGTAATGAGCTACGAGCAGTACTTC

v_gene: TRBV5-1
d_gene: TRBD2
abundance: NA
j_gene: TRBJ2-5
CDR3aa: CASSLSLAEQETQYF
CDR3nt: TGCGCCAGCAGCTTGTCCCTAGCGGAGCAAGAGACCCAGTACTTC

v_gene: TRBV28
d_gene: NA
abundance: NA
j_gene: TRBJ1-1
CDR3aa: CASSHNQGITEAFF
CDR3nt: TGTGCCAGCAGTCACAATCAGGGAATCACTGAAGCTTTCTTT

v_gene: TRBV2
d_gene: TRBD1
abundance: NA
j_gene: TRBJ1-2
CDR3aa: CASTRQGNYGYTF
CDR3nt: TGTGCCAGCACCAGACAGGGTAACTATGGCTACACCTTC

v_gene: TRBV7-9
d_gene: NA
abundance: NA
j_gene: TRBJ2-2
CDR3aa: CASSSFWESNTGELFF
CDR3nt: TGTGCCAGCAGCTCGTTTTGGGAGTCGAACACCGGGGAGCTGTTTTTT

v_gene: TRBV2
d_gene: NA
abundance: once
j_gene: TRBJ2-7
CDR3aa: CASSVGDEQYF
CDR3nt: TGTGCCAGCAGTGTAGGGGACGAGCAGTACTTC

v_gene: TRBV20-1
d_gene: TRBD1
abundance: once
j_gene: TRBJ1-2
CDR3aa: CSATGGYGYTF
CDR3nt: TGCAGTGCCACAGGGGGTTATGGCTACACCTTC

v_gene: TRBV14
d_gene: NA
abundance: NA
j_gene: TRBJ2-1
CDR3aa: CASSRISSYNEQFF
CDR3nt: TGTGCCAGCAGCCGAATCAGCTCCTACAATGAGCAGTTCTTC

v_gene: TRBV7-9
d_gene: NA
abundance: NA
j_gene: TRBJ1-4
CDR3aa: CASSLSETEELFF
CDR3nt: TGTGCCAGCAGCTTATCCGAGACTGAGGAACTGTTTTTT

v_gene: TRBV11-3
d_gene: TRBD1
abundance: NA
j_gene: TRBJ2-7
CDR3aa: CASSRSGTAEYEQYF
CDR3nt: TGTGCCAGCAGCCGGTCCGGGACAGCAGAATACGAGCAGTACTTC

v_gene: TRBV12-2
d_gene: NA
abundance: NA
j_gene: TRBJ1-5
CDR3aa: CASRPGTGEFSQPQHF
CDR3nt: TGTGCAAGTCGCCCCGGGACAGGGGAGTTTAGTCAGCCCCAGCATTTT

v_gene: TRBV18
d_gene: NA
abundance: few
j_gene: TRBJ2-7
CDR3aa: CASSPEAGEQYF
CDR3nt: TGTGCCAGCTCACCAGAGGCGGGGGAGCAGTACTTC

v_gene: TRBV4-3
d_gene: NA
abundance: NA
j_gene: TRBJ2-7
CDR3aa: CASSQDRQLYEQYF
CDR3nt: TGCGCCAGCAGCCAAGACAGGCAGCTATACGAGCAGTACTTC

v_gene: TRBV5-4
d_gene: TRBD2
abundance: NA
j_gene: TRBJ2-7
CDR3aa: CASSFLTSGRYEQYF
CDR3nt: TGTGCCAGCAGCTTCCTGACTAGCGGGAGATACGAGCAGTACTTC

v_gene: TRBV28
d_gene: NA
abundance: NA
j_gene: TRBJ1-2
CDR3aa: CASSLGGGASGGYTF
CDR3nt: TGTGCCAGCAGTTTAGGGGGGGGCGCTTCCGGTGGCTACACCTTC

v_gene: TRBV6-5
d_gene: TRBD2
abundance: NA
j_gene: TRBJ2-3
CDR3aa: CASSYSPSGSGDTQYF
CDR3nt: TGTGCCAGCAGTTACTCGCCTAGCGGGAGCGGAGATACGCAGTATTTT

v_gene: TRBV10-3
d_gene: NA
abundance: once
j_gene: TRBJ1-5
CDR3aa: CATKPQDNQPQHF
CDR3nt: TGTGCCACCAAGCCCCAGGACAATCAGCCCCAGCATTTT

v_gene: TRBV6-5
d_gene: NA
abundance: NA
j_gene: TRBJ2-7
CDR3aa: CASSYGQGGTYEQYF
CDR3nt: TGTGCCAGCAGTTATGGGCAGGGGGGCACCTACGAGCAGTACTTC

v_gene: TRBV6-1
d_gene: TRBD1
abundance: once
j_gene: TRBJ1-2
CDR3aa: CASSELLDRVGYTF
CDR3nt: TGTGCCAGCAGTGAACTACTAGACAGGGTGGGCTACACCTTC

v_gene: TRBV25-1
d_gene: NA
abundance: NA
j_gene: TRBJ2-3
CDR3aa: CASSEYKYFSTDTQYF
CDR3nt: TGTGCCAGCAGTGAATATAAGTACTTTAGCACAGATACGCAGTATTTT

v_gene: TRBV20-1
d_gene: NA
abundance: NA
j_gene: TRBJ2-7
CDR3aa: CSASGSEQYF
CDR3nt: TGCAGTGCTAGCGGGAGCGAGCAGTACTTC

v_gene: TRBV21-1
d_gene: NA
abundance: NA
j_gene: TRBJ2-3
CDR3aa: CASSTSGLTDTQYF
CDR3nt: TGTGCCAGCAGCACTAGCGGACTCACAGATACGCAGTATTTT

v_gene: TRBV7-3
d_gene: NA
abundance: few
j_gene: TRBJ1-2
CDR3aa: CASSARTVGGYTF
CDR3nt: TGTGCCAGCAGCGCTCGGACAGTCGGCGGCTACACCTTC

v_gene: TRBV29-1
d_gene: NA
abundance: NA
j_gene: TRBJ2-7
CDR3aa: CSVEALRESSYEQYF
CDR3nt: TGCAGCGTTGAAGCGCTCAGGGAAAGCTCCTACGAGCAGTACTTC

v_gene: TRBV5-1
d_gene: TRBD1
abundance: NA
j_gene: TRBJ1-2
CDR3aa: CASRTGGENYGYTF
CDR3nt: TGCGCCAGTCGGACAGGGGGCGAAAACTATGGCTACACCTTC

v_gene: TRBV10-1
d_gene: TRBD1
abundance: NA
j_gene: TRBJ2-1
CDR3aa: CASSEVGTEEQFF
CDR3nt: TGCGCCAGCAGTGAAGTGGGGACAGAAGAGCAGTTCTTC

v_gene: TRBV2
d_gene: NA
abundance: NA
j_gene: TRBJ1-4
CDR3aa: CASKPRQAVNEKLFF
CDR3nt: TGTGCCAGCAAACCGAGACAGGCCGTTAATGAAAAACTGTTTTTT

v_gene: TRBV4-2
d_gene: TRBD1
abundance: NA
j_gene: TRBJ1-3
CDR3aa: CASSQTGGTAGNTIYF
CDR3nt: TGTGCCAGCAGCCAGACAGGGGGCACTGCTGGAAACACCATATATTTT

v_gene: TRBV6-6
d_gene: NA
abundance: NA
j_gene: TRBJ1-4
CDR3aa: CASSYAGTNEKLFF
CDR3nt: TGTGCCAGCAGTTACGCAGGGACTAATGAAAAACTGTTTTTT

v_gene: TRBV6-5
d_gene: TRBD2
abundance: NA
j_gene: TRBJ2-1
CDR3aa: CASSSLSGRNNNEQFF
CDR3nt: TGTGCCAGCAGTTCCCTAAGCGGGAGAAACAACAATGAGCAGTTCTTC

v_gene: TRBV7-3
d_gene: NA
abundance: NA
j_gene: TRBJ2-5
CDR3aa: CASSPRGWETQYF
CDR3nt: TGTGCCAGCAGCCCTAGAGGTTGGGAGACCCAGTACTTC

v_gene: TRBV28
d_gene: TRBD1
abundance: NA
j_gene: TRBJ1-2
CDR3aa: CASRHPPGTAKNYGYTF
CDR3nt: TGTGCCAGCAGGCATCCCCCCGGGACAGCAAAGAACTATGGCTACACCTTC

v_gene: TRBV4-2
d_gene: NA
abundance: once
j_gene: TRBJ2-7
CDR3aa: CASSPRAGDYEQYF
CDR3nt: TGTGCCAGCAGCCCAAGGGCGGGTGATTACGAGCAGTACTTC

v_gene: TRBV7-9
d_gene: NA
abundance: NA
j_gene: TRBJ1-2
CDR3aa: CASSPLGGYNGYTF
CDR3nt: TGTGCCAGCAGCCCCCTGGGGGGGTATAACGGCTACACCTTC

v_gene: TRBV30
d_gene: NA
abundance: few
j_gene: TRBJ1-1
CDR3aa: CAWSPGEGAFF
CDR3nt: TGTGCCTGGAGTCCAGGGGAAGGGGCTTTCTTT

v_gene: TRBV28
d_gene: NA
abundance: once
j_gene: TRBJ2-4
CDR3aa: CASSLSGTKNIQYF
CDR3nt: TGTGCCAGCAGTTTATCAGGGACAAAAAACATTCAGTACTTC

v_gene: TRBV5-8
d_gene: TRBD1
abundance: NA
j_gene: TRBJ1-2
CDR3aa: CASSIIGQGYAYGYTF
CDR3nt: TGTGCCAGCAGCATAATAGGACAGGGGTACGCCTATGGCTACACCTTC

v_gene: TRBV5-1
d_gene: TRBD1
abundance: NA
j_gene: TRBJ2-1
CDR3aa: CASSYDTGVNEQFF
CDR3nt: TGCGCCAGCAGCTACGATACAGGGGTCAATGAGCAGTTCTTC